Included here is one T cell receptor (beta chain) sequence, with context. Its recognized antigen is unknown. There are no base qualities to consult, and no much larger clone falls within one base. CDR1 and CDR2, looked up from the germline V gene, are MNHEY and SVGAGI. From cysteine to phenylalanine, the CDR3 is 15 amino acids long. Just CDR3 DNA is preserved here, 45 bases in frame from base 1. V is cut back by 6 bases and J by 4 bases, with 11 bases in the junction unmatched. These data belong to a study of shared clonotypes between healthy human individuals (dated by TCRdb to the early 2020s). A note on the overall study: The cohort comprised a couple of women and a few men aged 18 to 49 years. For each donor, three plates each were used for CD4 naive and CD4 memory, two plates were used for CD8 naive, and one plate was used for CD8 memory. To estimate repertoire size and how much clonotypes are shared between individuals, the study performed deep sequencing of blood TCR repertoires from 4 to 6 healthy adults. Different laboratories and diverse techniques were used to prepare libraries and sequence TCR repertoires, to increase sequencing depth and limit assay-specific biases. Between about 0.94 and 8.9 billion PBMCs per donor were obtained by leukapheresis.

The full study reports these points: Incomplete sequencing was indicated by rarefaction of sorted-subset datasets, despite the large sequencing depth. Sampling was limited to blood, and TCR repertoires in tissue likely differ from TCR repertoires in blood. Estimated clonotype richness was generally larger for naive than for memory subsets. Clonotypes shared by all four sorted-subset donors showed higher generation probabilities than non-shared clonotypes. Based on pairwise subsampling, the degree of clonotype sharing among donors was expected to be affected by sequencing depth. The genetic and exposure-history diversity represented was limited by the small number of donors. Across several donors, approximately 5% of naive CD4, around 3.5% of naive CD8, 2.3% of memory CD4, and approximately 0.4% of memory CD8 clonotypes were shared.

The donors were healthy, HIV-negative adults with no recently reported acute infections or vaccinations. Every donor was a Caucasian adult living in Nashville, Tennessee, USA. CD4+ T cells were enriched by magnetic negative selection; naive cells were then positively selected on CD45RA, and the negative fraction formed the memory subset. Blood was obtained by leukapheresis, after which PBMCs were separated by Ficoll-Histopaque density gradient centrifugation and cryopreserved in liquid nitrogen vapor phase. Analytical flow cytometry was used to check the purity and quantity of each magnetically sorted T cell population. From each sorted fraction, genomic DNA was isolated and quantified by UV absorbance on a Nanodrop 2000c. Using the deep immunoSEQ assay, TCR CDR3 regions were amplified from genomic DNA by multiplex PCR. Genomic DNA extracted from each cell subset was distributed evenly over all wells of several immunoSEQ 96-well plates, and each plate served as one replicate. Each replicate PCR for sorted subsets received around 210 ng genomic DNA, equal to roughly 33,000 T cell genomes. The purified libraries were quantified using a Qubit 3.0 fluorometer, sized with a Bioanalyzer 2100, and then quantified again using the KAPA Library Quantification kit. Each immunoSEQ 96-well plate was sequenced on its own single-read 150-cycle Illumina NextSeq 550 flow cell. The authors processed their data as follows. Because only junctional sequences without quality scores were contained in the immunoSEQ output, filtering matching that applied to full-length reads could not be performed. To assign V/J genes and CDR3, sequences were annotated using PyIR, a Python wrapper for IgBLAST v1.9, with IMGT germline references. Reads with weak V/J assignments (E-value above 1e-6), missing CDR3, stop codons, out-of-frame junctions, or ambiguous translated residues were removed. V3J clonotypes were defined as sequences sharing an identical inferred V gene, J gene, and CDR3 amino acid sequence. To compute the percentage overlap between repertoires, the number of shared unique clonotypes was divided by the size of the smaller repertoire. Repertoire richness was assessed with RTK rarefaction, the Chao1 estimator, and Recon v2.1 estimates of unobserved clonotypes. For all TCRbeta clonotypes obtained by the gDNA method from a few donors, generation probabilities were computed with OLGA. TCRdb retrieved this table from immuneACCESS and kept in-frame rearrangements only. Not all clones are present; in checked studies, unresolved V genes account for under half, and no reason is known for the remainder. V, J and clone size derive from that table, while D and trimming were established from the DNA sequence. A total of about 990,000 clones appear in this sample, around 82% of them only once. 0.5% to 0.65% of the sample lies in the top ten.

Here the chain combines TRBV6-5 and TRBJ2-7, and 8 junctional nucleotides match TRBD1. The sequenced material came from memory CD4+ T cells from PBMCs. This sample's cell subset or site label indicates: CD45RA-negative fraction. The TCR originated in a man between 18 and 29 years old in good health. Some clones in this sample may be carry-over from other donors' samples. The encoded CDR3 is CASRDSRDRRYEQYF. The nucleotide sequence is given as TGTGCCAGCAGAGACTCCCGGGACAGGAGATACGAGCAGTACTTC.